The 11 T cell receptor beta chains below were found in one sample sequenced in a study of chemoradiotherapy in HPV16-positive cancers. TCRdb's copy holds only in-frame clones and misses some; the assay was immunoSEQ multiplex PCR. Counted here are 25,000 to 35,000 clones, approximately 84% occurring once; the ten biggest clones make up 5% to 6.5%. The sample in question was blood, obtained from a patient who underwent chemoradiotherapy. These TCRs come from a human donor with HPV-associated anogenital cancer.

The V gene is TRBV2, the J gene TRBJ1-1; D gene unclear. Germline loops: CDR1 SNHLY, CDR2 FYNNEI. V was trimmed by 4 bases and J by 0 bases, leaving 6 bases between them. CDR3 size: 13 residues. The CDR3 nucleotides read TGTGCCAGCAGTGTGGTTATGAACACTGAAGCTTTCTTT. Its translation is CASSVVMNTEAFF.

The rearrangement links TRBV11-3 to TRBJ2-3; D is unresolved. V dropped 5 bases and J dropped 0 bases, with 12 bases sitting between them. Germline CDR1 is SGHNT and CDR2 is YENEEA. CDR3 length: 15 amino acids. CDR3 coding DNA: TGTGCCAGCAGCCGCACCTCAAGGAGCACAGATACGCAGTATTTT. Its translation: CASSRTSRSTDTQYF. The full variable domain, rest sourced from reference TRBV11-3 and TRBJ2-3, is EAGVVQSPRYKIIEKKQPVAFWCNPISGHNTLYWYLQNLGQGPELLIRYENEEAVDDSQLPKDRFSAERLKGVDSTLKIQPAELGDSAVYLCASSRTSRSTDTQYFGPGTRLTVL.

The J gene is TRBJ2-7, the V gene TRBV21-1. TRBV21-1 is marked as a pseudogene. The CDR3 is 21 residues long. The CDR3 nucleotides are TGTGCCAGCGGGTGGGCCTCCTTTCTCACGAAACCTCCCCCTGGGATTTACGAGCAGTACGTC. Translated, it gives CASGWASFLTKPPPGIYEQYV.

The V call is TRBV27, the J call TRBJ2-3; TRBD2 matches at 8 bases. The ends lost 3 bases at V and 6 bases at J; junction bases unmatched: 11. The CDR3 extends over 16 amino acids. Germline V lookup: CDR1 MNHEY, CDR2 SMNVEV (reference sequence). CDR3 DNA: TGTGCCAGCAGTTTTAGGTGGCTAGCGGGTTGGGATACGCAGTATTTT. It encodes CASSFRWLAGWDTQYF.

V gene TRBV19 combines with J gene TRBJ1-2, with D tentatively TRBD1 (6 bases). The V gene lost 5 bases and the J gene lost 2 bases, with 12 bases spanning the gap. Looked up from germline, CDR1 is LNHDA and CDR2 is SQIVND (reference sequence). The CDR3 runs 14 residues. The CDR3 here is CASSLGQRNYGYTF. The DNA for the CDR3 is TGTGCCAGTAGTCTAGGACAGAGAAACTATGGCTACACCTTC.

The chain joins TRBV29-1 to TRBJ2-1, with D possibly TRBD2 on 5 matching bases. V was shortened by 2 bases and J by 4 bases, with 9 bases between the two germline ends. The CDR3 runs 13 residues. From germline, CDR1 is SQVTM and CDR2 ANQGSEA. The CDR3 region is CSVERRNYNEQFF. CDR3 in DNA: TGCAGCGTTGAACGGAGGAATTACAATGAGCAGTTCTTC.

The sample holds a few counts of this clone. The chain combines TRBV6-1 with TRBJ2-2; D not certain. The CDR3 has 14 residues. Germline V gene lookup returns CDR1 MNHNS and CDR2 SASEGT. Trimming stripped 7 bases from V and 7 bases from J, with 16 bases between. CDR3 sequence reads: CASITSEVGGELFF. In nucleotides, the CDR3 is TGTGCCAGCATAACCTCAGAGGTCGGCGGGGAGCTGTTTTTT.

This clone came up once. This chain connects TRBV6-1 to TRBJ1-1; the D gene is possibly TRBD1 (6 bases). Germline V CDR1 and CDR2: MNHNS, SASEGT. Trimming removed 10 bases from V and 3 bases from J, with 18 bases in between. This CDR3 comprises 14 residues. CDR3 region: CAIRGPRGDTEAFF. CDR3 nucleotide sequence: TGTGCCATTCGTGGGCCCAGGGGAGACACTGAAGCTTTCTTT.

The chain is built from TRBV7-2 and TRBJ2-1; 12 bases map to TRBD2. J was trimmed by 9 bases and V by 5 bases; bases with no gene match: 8. This CDR3 region has 15 residues. Germline V CDR1 and CDR2: SGHTA, FQGNSA. The chain's CDR3 is CASSPRTSGDGEQFF. In DNA, the CDR3 is TGTGCCAGCAGCCCCCGGACTAGCGGGGATGGTGAGCAGTTCTTC. Complete variable domain (other parts from reference TRBV7-2 and TRBJ2-1): GAGVSQSPSNKVTEKGKDVELRCDPISGHTALYWYRQSLGQGLEFLIYFQGNSAPDKSGLPSDRFSAERTGGSVSTLTIQRTQQEDSAVYLCASSPRTSGDGEQFFGPGTRLTVL.

This clone has more than one count but fewer than ten. CDR3 DNA sequence: TGTGCCAGTAGTACGGGACAGGGCGTCAATCAGCCCCAGCATTTT. Amino acids: CASSTGQGVNQPQHF. V gene TRBV19 combines with J gene TRBJ1-5, with 9 bases lining up with TRBD1. V lost 4 bases to trimming and J lost 3 bases; unmatched junction nucleotides: 4. This CDR3 comprises 15 residues. The V gene's germline CDR1 is LNHDA and CDR2 SQIVND (reference sequence).

The rearrangement links TRBV6-4 to TRBJ2-3, with unresolved D. Per germline, CDR1 MRHNA and CDR2 SNTAGT. The CDR3 runs to 14 residues. The ends were cut back, 2 bases at V and 6 bases at J, with 12 bases in the middle. The CDR3 bases are TGTGCCAGCAGTGACGGTCTAGGTTCCGATACGCAGTATTTT. Protein sequence: CASSDGLGSDTQYF.